This is a list of T cell receptor beta chains from one sample in a study of PD-1 blockade in classical Hodgkin lymphoma. Method: immunoSEQ multiplex PCR; TCRdb's copy keeps in-frame clones and lacks some. The table has 40,000 to 45,000 clones, around 80% seen once. Sequenced here: peripheral blood mononuclear cells (PBMCs), sampled at baseline. The receptors shown here come from a human donor with classical Hodgkin lymphoma. CDR3s include the opening cysteine and the closing phenylalanine or tryptophan. A D gene is named only where the DNA matches it firmly. Clone size is given for some rows only: seen once, a few or many times, or a class if the clone is expanded.

CDR3 length,clone size,V gene,D gene,J gene,CDR3 DNA,CDR3 protein
18,few,TRBV5-3,NA,TRBJ1-4,TGTGCCAGAAGCTTGGTCGTCGAGGGGTCGAGGTCAAATGAAAAACTGTTTTTT,CARSLVVEGSRSNEKLFF
13,NA,TRBV5-1,NA,TRBJ2-4,TGCGCCAGCAGCGTCAGCGGTGAAAACATTCAGTACTTC,CASSVSGENIQYF
15,few,TRBV6-6,NA,TRBJ2-3,TGTGCCAGCAGTTACGAGTCGGGGACAACAGATACGCAGTATTTT,CASSYESGTTDTQYF
13,few,TRBV29-1,TRBD1,TRBJ1-6,TGCTCGGCCGGGACAGAGTATAATTCACCCCTCCACTTT,CSAGTEYNSPLHF
15,NA,TRBV6-5,TRBD1,TRBJ2-3,TGTGCCAGCAGTCTTACCAGGGGGCGTAGAGATACGCAGTATTTT,CASSLTRGRRDTQYF
13,NA,TRBV7-8,NA,TRBJ2-5,TGTGCCAGCAGCTTAGGGTTTAGAGAGACCCAGTACTTC,CASSLGFRETQYF
14,NA,TRBV6-5,NA,TRBJ1-6,TGTGCCAGCAGTTATACAGGGATGCAATCACCCCTCCACTTT,CASSYTGMQSPLHF
15,NA,TRBV14,NA,TRBJ2-5,TGTGCCAGCAGCCAAGCGGGGGCGATCCAAGAGACCCAGTACTTC,CASSQAGAIQETQYF
17,NA,TRBV5-6,TRBD1,TRBJ2-3,TGTGCCAGCATCCGGGACAGGGGGCCGAAGGGCACAGATACGCAGTATTTT,CASIRDRGPKGTDTQYF
13,NA,TRBV7-7,NA,TRBJ2-3,TGTGCCAGCAGCTTAGGCACGGAGGATACGCAGTATTTT,CASSLGTEDTQYF
12,NA,TRBV7-9,NA,TRBJ1-2,TGTGCCAGCAGCTTAGGGGACTCTTACTACACCTTC,CASSLGDSYYTF
14,NA,TRBV4-3,NA,TRBJ1-5,TGCGCCAGCAGCCAAGCAACAGGGAATCAGCCCCAGCATTTT,CASSQATGNQPQHF
18,few,TRBV11-1,TRBD1,TRBJ1-6,TGTGCCAGCCTATCGTGCCGGTCCGGGACAGGGGGCAATTCACCCCTCCACTTT,CASLSCRSGTGGNSPLHF
13,once,TRBV11-1,NA,TRBJ2-7,TGTGCCAGCAGCATGGACAGAAACTACGAGCAGTACTTC,CASSMDRNYEQYF
14,NA,TRBV4-3,TRBD1,TRBJ1-2,TGCGCCAGCAGCCAAGATCGGACGGACAGGGGCTACACCTTC,CASSQDRTDRGYTF
19,NA,TRBV23-1,NA,TRBJ2-3,TGCGCCAGCAGTCAATTAAATGTCCCCCACAGACGCGTCACAGATACGCAGTATTTT,CASSQLNVPHRRVTDTQYF
13,NA,TRBV10-1,NA,TRBJ2-7,TGCGCCAGCAGTGACCCCCCCTCCTACGAGCAGTACTTC,CASSDPPSYEQYF
16,NA,TRBV11-1,TRBD2,TRBJ2-5,TGTGCCAGCAGCTTAAGTCTGGCTAGCGGCCAAGAGACCCAGTACTTC,CASSLSLASGQETQYF
17,NA,TRBV19,TRBD2,TRBJ2-1,TGTGCCAGTAGTATAGGTTCTAGCGGGGGCACCTACAATGAGCAGTTCTTC,CASSIGSSGGTYNEQFF
15,NA,TRBV14,NA,TRBJ2-5,TGTGCCAGCAGCCTAAGCAAGAGCGGGCGGGTGGCCCAGTACTTC,CASSLSKSGRVAQYF
14,NA,TRBV27,TRBD2,TRBJ2-3,TGTGCCAGCAGTTGGGGGGGGAGGGCAGATACGCAGTATTTT,CASSWGGRADTQYF
13,NA,TRBV18,TRBD1,TRBJ2-7,TGTGCCAGCTCCACGACAGGGACCTACGAGCAGTACTTC,CASSTTGTYEQYF
12,NA,TRBV4-3,NA,TRBJ2-1,TGCGCCAGCAGCCAAGATTTAAATGAGCAGTTCTTC,CASSQDLNEQFF
16,NA,TRBV5-6,NA,TRBJ2-1,TGTGCCAGCAGCTTGGAGGGCAGGGGAGGGGACAATGAGCAGTTCTTC,CASSLEGRGGDNEQFF
13,NA,TRBV6-6,NA,TRBJ2-7,TGTGCCAGCAGTTCAAGTTTGAGCTACGAGCAGTACTTC,CASSSSLSYEQYF
15,NA,TRBV5-1,NA,TRBJ1-1,TGCGCCAGCAGCTTGGGGCCTGAACTGAACGCTGAAGCTTTCTTT,CASSLGPELNAEAFF
14,few,TRBV5-6,NA,TRBJ1-1,TGTGCCAGCAGCTTGGGAGGGCCCGGGCGTAGGGCTTTCTTT,CASSLGGPGRRAFF
17,NA,TRBV5-4,NA,TRBJ2-5,TGTGCCAGCAGCGGGGGGGCAGGGGGCGCGAGGCAAGAGACCCAGTACTTC,CASSGGAGGARQETQYF
13,once,TRBV5-6,NA,TRBJ1-4,TGCCATCTGACGGGCCGGGCTAATGAAAAACTGTTTTTT,CHLTGRANEKLFF